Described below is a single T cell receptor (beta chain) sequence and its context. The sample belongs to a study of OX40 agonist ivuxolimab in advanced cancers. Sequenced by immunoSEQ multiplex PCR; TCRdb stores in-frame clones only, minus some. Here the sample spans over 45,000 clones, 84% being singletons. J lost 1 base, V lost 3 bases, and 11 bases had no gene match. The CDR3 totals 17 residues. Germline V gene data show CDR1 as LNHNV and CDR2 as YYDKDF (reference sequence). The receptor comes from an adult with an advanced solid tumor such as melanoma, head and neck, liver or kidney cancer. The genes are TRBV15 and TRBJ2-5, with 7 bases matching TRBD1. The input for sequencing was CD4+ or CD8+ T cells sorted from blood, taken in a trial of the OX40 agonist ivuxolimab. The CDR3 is CATSRGRGQRAQETQYF. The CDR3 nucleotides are TGTGCCACCAGCAGGGGTAGGGGACAGAGAGCCCAAGAGACCCAGTACTTC.